The clone carrying this T cell receptor (beta chain) was observed at least ten times. As yet, its antigen is unknown. The data derive from a study of T cell repertoires in cytomegalovirus infection. In the study overall: CMV infection together with matching HLA type was indicated by public TCR beta signatures.

The V end was cut by 2 bases, the J end by 6 bases, with 14 bases between. This CDR3 is 14 amino acids long. Germline V gene sequence: CDR1 LGHNA, CDR2 YSLEER. General study findings and limits: Cumulative frequency (of public TCR beta family members) identified carriers of CMV plus the relevant HLA.

TCRdb redid the calling of the reads with MiXCR, one entry per CDR3 protein. This table has approximately 170,000 distinct CDR3 sequences, 17% appearing once. The J gene is TRBJ2-7, the V gene TRBV4-3, with D tentatively TRBD1 or TRBD2 (5 bases each). The specimen was CD8+ T cells from PBMCs. This TCR was recovered from a human donor in good health (CMV status not recorded). Some clones in this sample may be carry-over from other donors' samples. The CDR3 DNA reads as TGCGCCAGCAGCCAATATTGGGGGTCTGGCGAGCAGTACTTC. This translates into CASSQYWGSGEQYF.